This TCR beta chain was recovered during a study of OX40 agonist ivuxolimab in advanced cancers. Study-level findings and limits: More expanded clones were found, on average, in CD8+ than in CD4+ T cells. Expanded peripheral T-cell antigen specificity went undetermined.

TCRdb keeps only in-frame clones here, not all; method: immunoSEQ multiplex PCR. The sample lists 77,000 or so clones; roughly 78% were seen once. The CDR3 is 16 residues long. Germline lookup yields CDR1 SGHTA and CDR2 FQGNSA. V was clipped by 5 bases and J by 0 bases; unmatched bases: 7. Details on this clone: The target antigen is unknown.

The sequencing used CD4+ or CD8+ T cells sorted from blood, collected in a trial of the OX40 agonist ivuxolimab. The TCR was taken from an adult with an advanced solid tumor such as melanoma, head and neck, liver or kidney cancer. The chain uses TRBV7-2 and TRBJ2-7; 10 bases align to TRBD2. This CDR3 reads CASSRRTSGRSYEQYF. In DNA form, the CDR3 reads TGTGCCAGCAGCAGACGGACTAGCGGACGCTCCTACGAGCAGTACTTC.